These 24 T cell receptor beta chains came from one sample sequenced in a study of blood T cells in healthy people across ages. Primed by a sample-barcoded 5' primer and a J-beta primer mix, a second PCR proceeded for 7 to 11 cycles. TCRdb processed the 5' RACE reads anew with MiXCR; each CDR3 protein has one entry. The table shows about 1.4 million distinct CDR3 sequences, with around 55% occurring only once. Sequencing used blood. The source is a man aged 18-30 years in good health.

V is TRBV4-1 and J is TRBJ1-2; the D is unclear. Germline CDR1 reads MGHRA; CDR2 reads YSYEKL. The V and J ends lost 1 base and 2 bases respectively, with 11 bases between them. The length of the CDR3 is 15 residues. CDR3 nucleotide sequence: TGCGCCAGCAGCCAAGGAGTTCTCGGCAACTATGGCTACACCTTC. It is translated as CASSQGVLGNYGYTF.

This sequence joins TRBV20-1 and TRBJ2-1; tentatively, D is TRBD1 (5 bases). Per germline, CDR1 DFQATT and CDR2 SNEGSKA (reference sequence). Trimming shortened V by 6 bases and J by 6 bases, and 15 bases separated the two germline ends. The CDR3 is 13 residues long. Here the CDR3 reads CSAQGPIGNEQFF. The CDR3 DNA follows: TGCAGTGCCCAGGGCCCCATTGGCAATGAGCAGTTCTTC.

The chain carries TRBV20-1 and TRBJ2-1, with D maybe TRBD2 (5 bases). The germline V gene encodes CDR1 DFQATT and CDR2 SNEGSKA (reference sequence). Trimming pared 3 bases from V and 8 bases from J, leaving 8 bases between. This CDR3 region has 11 residues. CDR3 DNA sequence: TGCAGTGCTAGTCAGAGGGATGAGCAGTTCTTC. This translates into CSASQRDEQFF.

The genes are TRBV30 and TRBJ1-2, with D unresolved. Per germline, CDR1 GTSNPN and CDR2 SVGIG (reference sequence). V lost 4 bases and J lost 1, with 10 bases in between. The CDR3 spans 13 residues. The CDR3, as DNA: TGTGCCTGGACATTGGCCAGTAACTATGGCTACACCTTC. It encodes CAWTLASNYGYTF.

This chain connects TRBV24-1 to TRBJ2-1; 8 bases agree with TRBD2. With V trimmed by 12 bases and J by 7 bases, 10 bases remained unmatched. CDR1 KGHDR and CDR2 SFDVKD come from the germline V gene. The CDR3 spans 13 residues. The DNA for the CDR3 is TGTGCCGCAACCGGGACTAGGAGGAATGAGCAGTTCTTC. The encoded protein is CAATGTRRNEQFF.

CDR3 loop: CASSKTTYEQYF. The DNA of the CDR3 is TGTGCCAGCAGTAAGACAACCTACGAGCAGTACTTC. This sequence joins TRBV2 and TRBJ2-7; the D is unclear. In germline, CDR1 is SNHLY, CDR2 FYNNEI. The CDR3 runs to 12 residues. Trimming took off 5 bases at V and 2 bases at J, with 7 bases between the two ends.

This chain uses TRBV11-2 with TRBJ2-3, with D hard to call. Trimming pared 8 bases from V and 2 bases from J, leaving 17 bases between. The CDR3 is 15 amino acids. Germline assignment: CDR1 SGHAT and CDR2 FQNNGV. The CDR3 is CASARDGESTDTQYF. The CDR3 DNA reads as TGTGCCAGCGCAAGAGACGGCGAATCCACAGATACGCAGTATTTT.

The chain links TRBV11-2 to TRBJ1-1; D is perhaps TRBD1 (5 bases). The germline V and J ends were trimmed by 2 bases and 4 bases, with 14 bases remaining between them. CDR1 and CDR2 from the germline V gene are SGHAT and FQNNGV. The length of the CDR3 is 15 residues. The CDR3 DNA is TGTGCCAGCAGCTTAAAAGTGGGGGGTGGCACTGAAGCTTTCTTT. Translating gives CASSLKVGGGTEAFF. Complete variable domain (other parts from reference TRBV11-2 and TRBJ1-1): EAGVAQSPRYKIIEKRQSVAFWCNPISGHATLYWYQQILGQGPKLLIQFQNNGVVDDSQLPKDRFSAERLKGVDSTLKIQPAKLEDSAVYLCASSLKVGGGTEAFFGQGTRLTVV.

The chain is built from TRBV29-1 and TRBJ2-1; 11 nucleotides line up with TRBD2. Germline-derived CDR1 and CDR2 are SQVTM and ANQGSEA. After removal of 5 bases from V and 9 bases from J, the junction contained 9 bases not matched to a gene. This CDR3 spans 14 amino acids. DNA for the CDR3: TGCAGCGTTTTGATAGCGGGGGGGCACTTTGAGCAGTTCTTC. Translation gives CSVLIAGGHFEQFF.

The V gene is TRBV10-2, the J gene TRBJ2-1, with D perhaps TRBD2 (6 bases). Deletions cut 7 bases from V and 0 bases from J, with 19 bases between. This CDR3 contains 17 residues. Germline V gene sequence: CDR1 WSHSY, CDR2 SAAADI. As DNA, the CDR3 is TGCGCCAGCACCGGAAAGGGTAGCGGAAGCTCCTACAATGAGCAGTTCTTC. Encoded protein: CASTGKGSGSSYNEQFF.

CDR3 protein: CASSLGYGELYEQYF. DNA of the CDR3: TGTGCCAGCAGCTTAGGTTATGGGGAGCTGTACGAGCAGTACTTC. The chain couples TRBV7-9 to TRBJ2-7; D might be TRBD2 (5 bases). The CDR3 length is 15 residues. V lost 1 base and J lost 4, with 14 bases in between. Germline V CDR1 and CDR2: SEHNR, FQNEAQ (reference sequence).

This chain joins TRBV5-1 and TRBJ1-2; no clear D gene. Trimming cost V 4 bases and J 5 bases, with 24 bases left between them. The CDR3 covers 17 residues. The germline CDR1 and CDR2 sequences are SGHRS and YFSETQ. CDR3 DNA: TGCGCCAGCAGCGGGAGTTACAGTGAGTCCCCCACTTATGGCTACACCTTC. This encodes CASSGSYSESPTYGYTF.

This clonotype came up a few times. This chain connects TRBV7-2 to TRBJ1-2, with 7 bases that match TRBD1. The CDR3 has 13 residues. Germline V gene sequence: CDR1 SGHTA, CDR2 FQGNSA. V was pared by 5 bases and J by 7 bases, with 7 bases of the junction left unmatched. Written as DNA, the CDR3 is TGTGCCAGCAGCGGTCGACAGGGAGCTGGCTACACCTTC. Its translation: CASSGRQGAGYTF.

V and J are TRBV7-6 and TRBJ2-1; 11 positions agree with TRBD1. The CDR3 is 14 amino acids. J was trimmed by 6 bases and V by 5 bases; bases with no gene match: 3. From germline, CDR1 is SGHVS and CDR2 FNYEAQ. This CDR3 reads CASSRGQGVNEQFF. The CDR3 DNA sequence: TGTGCCAGCAGCAGGGGACAGGGGGTCAATGAGCAGTTCTTC.

The V and J genes are TRBV11-2 and TRBJ2-3, with 7 bases fitting TRBD1. The germline V gene encodes CDR1 SGHAT and CDR2 FQNNGV. V dropped 5 bases and J dropped 0; count of bases not matched to a gene: 5. This CDR3 contains 15 residues. CDR3 coding DNA: TGTGCCAGCAGCGACAGGGTAACTAGCACAGATACGCAGTATTTT. The encoded protein is CASSDRVTSTDTQYF.

Regarding this clonotype: Compared with germline, one end of the junction differs, possibly owing to a read error. This chain links TRBV4-1 with TRBJ2-7; 7 bases are a match to TRBD1. Germline V gene sequence: CDR1 MGHRA, CDR2 YSYEKL. This CDR3 spans 17 amino acids. The CDR3 reads CASSQVYATGSPYERYF. The CDR3 DNA sequence: TGCGCCAGCAGCCAAGTGTATGCGACAGGGAGTCCATACGAGCGGTACTTC.

The chain carries TRBV11-2 and TRBJ2-7; a weak D match, TRBD2 (5 bases). V dropped 9 bases and J dropped 4 bases, with 28 bases sitting between them. The V gene's germline CDR1 is SGHAT and CDR2 FQNNGV. The CDR3 runs 17 residues. CDR3 protein: CASCLRAASLIEYEQYF. For the CDR3, the DNA is TGTGCCAGTTGTTTGAGGGCTGCCAGCTTAATTGAATACGAGCAGTACTTC.

This chain uses TRBV12-3 or TRBV12-4 with TRBJ2-1; 10 bases agree with TRBD1. The V gene end was trimmed by 5 bases and the J gene end by 7 bases; junction bases not matched to a gene: 8. The CDR3 covers 15 residues. In DNA form, the CDR3 reads TGTGCCAGCAGTCCCAGGACAGGGGGTTCAAATGAGCAGTTCTTC. Protein: CASSPRTGGSNEQFF.

This rearrangement joins TRBV29-1 to TRBJ2-5, with D hard to call. V lost 1 base to trimming and J lost 5 bases, with 8 bases between them. The germline V gene encodes CDR1 SQVTM and CDR2 ANQGSEA. The CDR3 sequence is 12 residues long. CDR3 loop: CSVEGTPETQYF. In DNA form, the CDR3 reads TGCAGCGTTGAAGGCACTCCCGAGACCCAGTACTTC.

The chain employs TRBV20-1 and TRBJ2-7, with 7 bases that match TRBD2. The DNA matches TRBJ2-5 better at its end, which makes the J call doubtful. CDR3 size: 14 residues. Germline V gene data show CDR1 as DFQATT and CDR2 as SNEGSKA (reference sequence). The CDR3, as DNA: TGCAGTGCTAAGTCGGGTCAGGGAGGGGAGACCCAGTACTTC. Encoded protein: CSAKSGQGGETQYF.

V is TRBV20-1 and J is TRBJ1-1; weak D call: TRBD1 (5 bases). V lost 4 bases and J lost 3, with 9 bases in between. Germline CDR1 reads DFQATT; CDR2 reads SNEGSKA (reference sequence). The CDR3 length is 12 residues. The CDR3 DNA follows: TGCAGTGCTACGGACATCGACACTGAAGCTTTCTTT. Residues: CSATDIDTEAFF.

This chain joins TRBV20-1 and TRBJ2-1, with 8 bases that match TRBD2. Trimming removed 0 bases from V and 13 bases from J; junction bases left unmatched: 11. Germline assignment: CDR1 DFQATT and CDR2 SNEGSKA (reference sequence). The CDR3 contains 14 residues. Written as DNA, the CDR3 is TGCAGTGCTAGAGATGCGGGGGGCGCAGAGACCCAGTTCTTC. Translation gives CSARDAGGAETQFF.

This chain links TRBV5-5 with TRBJ2-5; tentative D call: TRBD1 (6 bases). In germline, CDR1 is SGHKS, CDR2 YYEKEE (reference sequence). The ends were cut back, 7 bases at V and 1 base at J, with 14 bases in the middle. The CDR3 length is 14 residues. The CDR3 bases are TGTGCCAGCTCAGAGGACAGAGTCCAAGAGACCCAGTACTTC. It codes for CASSEDRVQETQYF. Full variable domain (missing parts from reference TRBV5-5 and TRBJ2-5): DAGVTQSPTHLIKTRGQQVTLRCSPISGHKSVSWYQQVLGQGPQFIFQYYEKEERGRGNFPDRFSARQFPNYSSELNVNALLLGDSALYLCASSEDRVQETQYFGPGTRLLVL.

This chain uses TRBV7-9 with TRBJ1-6, with no clear D. The CDR3 is 15 amino acids. Trimming left V 4 bases short and J 5 bases short, with 12 bases between. Germline-derived CDR1 and CDR2 are SEHNR and FQNEAQ (reference sequence). CDR3 sequence: CASSSQFEHNSPLHF. DNA of the CDR3: TGTGCCAGCAGCTCCCAGTTTGAGCATAATTCACCCCTCCACTTT.